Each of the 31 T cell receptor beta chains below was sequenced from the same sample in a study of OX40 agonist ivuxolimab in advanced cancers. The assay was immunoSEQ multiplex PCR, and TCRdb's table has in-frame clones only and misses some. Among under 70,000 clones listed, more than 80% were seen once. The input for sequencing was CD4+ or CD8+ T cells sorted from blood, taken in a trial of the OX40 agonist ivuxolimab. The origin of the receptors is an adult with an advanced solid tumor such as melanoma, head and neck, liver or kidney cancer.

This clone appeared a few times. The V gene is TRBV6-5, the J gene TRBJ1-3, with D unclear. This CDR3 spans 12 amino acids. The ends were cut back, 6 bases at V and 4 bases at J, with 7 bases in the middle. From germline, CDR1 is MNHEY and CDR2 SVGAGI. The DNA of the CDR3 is TGTGCCAGCAGCACCCAGGGAAACACCATATATTTT. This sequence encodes CASSTQGNTIYF.

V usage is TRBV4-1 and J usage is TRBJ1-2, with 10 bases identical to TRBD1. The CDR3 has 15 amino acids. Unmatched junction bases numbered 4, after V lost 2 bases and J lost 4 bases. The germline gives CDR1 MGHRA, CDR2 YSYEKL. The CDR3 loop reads CASSQPGQGSYGYTF. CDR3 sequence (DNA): TGCGCCAGCAGCCAACCGGGACAGGGGAGCTATGGCTACACCTTC.

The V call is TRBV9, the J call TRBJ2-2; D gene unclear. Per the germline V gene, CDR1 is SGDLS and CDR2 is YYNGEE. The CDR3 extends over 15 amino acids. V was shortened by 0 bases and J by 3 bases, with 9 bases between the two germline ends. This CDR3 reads CASSVARQHTGELFF. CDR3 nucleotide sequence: TGTGCCAGCAGCGTAGCACGGCAACACACCGGGGAGCTGTTTTTT.

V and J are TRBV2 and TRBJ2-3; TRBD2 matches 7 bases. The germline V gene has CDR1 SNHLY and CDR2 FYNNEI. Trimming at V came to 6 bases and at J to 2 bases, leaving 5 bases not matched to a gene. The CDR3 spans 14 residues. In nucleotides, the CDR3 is TGTGCCAGCAGGGCAGGGACTAACACAGATACGCAGTATTTT. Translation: CASRAGTNTDTQYF.

CDR3 sequence: CASRRQENSNYGYTF. The DNA of the CDR3 is TGCGCCAGCAGGAGGCAGGAGAACTCTAACTATGGCTACACCTTC. The chain uses TRBV5-1 and TRBJ1-2; D gene ambiguous. The germline V gene has CDR1 SGHRS and CDR2 YFSETQ. CDR3 length: 15 amino acids. Trimming shortened V by 5 bases and J by 0 bases, and 14 bases separated the two germline ends.

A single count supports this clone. Here the CDR3 reads CASSMRGLNMNTEAFF. Here the CDR3 DNA reads TGTGCCAGTAGTATGAGGGGGCTAAATATGAACACTGAAGCTTTCTTT. V usage is TRBV19 and J usage is TRBJ1-1, with 7 bases fitting TRBD1. Germline values: CDR1 LNHDA, CDR2 SQIVND (reference sequence). The CDR3 spans 16 residues. The V gene end was trimmed by 3 bases and the J gene end by 0 bases; junction bases not matched to a gene: 7.

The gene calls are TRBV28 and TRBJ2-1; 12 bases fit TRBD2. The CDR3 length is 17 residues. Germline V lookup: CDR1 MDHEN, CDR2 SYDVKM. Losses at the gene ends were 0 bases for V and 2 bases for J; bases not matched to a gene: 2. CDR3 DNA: TGTGCCAGCAGTTTATGGGCTAGCGGGGGGGCCTACAATGAGCAGTTCTTC. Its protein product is CASSLWASGGAYNEQFF.

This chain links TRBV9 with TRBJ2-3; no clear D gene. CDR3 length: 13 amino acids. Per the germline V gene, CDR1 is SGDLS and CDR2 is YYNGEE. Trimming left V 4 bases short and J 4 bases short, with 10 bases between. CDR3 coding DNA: TGTGCCAGCAGCCCCCTCTCAGCAGATACGCAGTATTTT. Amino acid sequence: CASSPLSADTQYF.

CDR3 nucleotides: TGTGCCAGCAGCCCTAGACTAGCGGGGTCCTACGAGCAGTACTTC. Its protein product is CASSPRLAGSYEQYF. This chain links TRBV9 with TRBJ2-7; 11 positions match TRBD2. The CDR3 runs 15 residues. The trim removed 4 bases at V and 1 base at J, leaving 4 bases unmatched. CDR1 is SGDLS and CDR2 is YYNGEE in the germline V gene.

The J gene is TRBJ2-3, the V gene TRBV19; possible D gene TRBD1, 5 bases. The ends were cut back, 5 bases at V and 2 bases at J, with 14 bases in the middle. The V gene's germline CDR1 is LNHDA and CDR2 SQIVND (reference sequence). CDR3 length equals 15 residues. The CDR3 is CASSPRHRLTDTQYF. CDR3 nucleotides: TGTGCCAGTAGTCCCCGGCACAGGCTCACAGATACGCAGTATTTT.

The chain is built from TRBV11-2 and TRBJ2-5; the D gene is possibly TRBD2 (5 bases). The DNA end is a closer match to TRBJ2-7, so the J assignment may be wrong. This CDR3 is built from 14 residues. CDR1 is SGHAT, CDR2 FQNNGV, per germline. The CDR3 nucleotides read TGTGCCAGCAGCATCAGCGGTAGCTCCTACGAGCAGTACTTC. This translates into CASSISGSSYEQYF.

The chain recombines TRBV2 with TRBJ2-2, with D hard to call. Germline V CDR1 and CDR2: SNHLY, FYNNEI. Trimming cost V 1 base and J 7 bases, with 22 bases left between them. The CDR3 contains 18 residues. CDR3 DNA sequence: TGTGCCAGCAGTGAAGGTTTGGCAGTAAGACAAACCATCGGGGAGCTGTTTTTT. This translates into CASSEGLAVRQTIGELFF.

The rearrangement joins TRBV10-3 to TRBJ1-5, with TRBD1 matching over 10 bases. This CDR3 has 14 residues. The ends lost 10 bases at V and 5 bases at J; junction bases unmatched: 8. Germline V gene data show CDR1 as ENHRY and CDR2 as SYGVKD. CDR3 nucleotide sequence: TGTGCCACCCAGGGGGACAGGGGTTATCAGCCCCAGCATTTT. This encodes CATQGDRGYQPQHF.

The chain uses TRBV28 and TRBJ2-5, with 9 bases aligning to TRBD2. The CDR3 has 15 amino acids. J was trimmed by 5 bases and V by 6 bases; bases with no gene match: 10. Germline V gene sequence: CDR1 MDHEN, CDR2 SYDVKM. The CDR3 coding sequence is TGTGCCAGCAGATCGCCACTAGCGGGCGGCGAGACCCAGTACTTC. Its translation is CASRSPLAGGETQYF.

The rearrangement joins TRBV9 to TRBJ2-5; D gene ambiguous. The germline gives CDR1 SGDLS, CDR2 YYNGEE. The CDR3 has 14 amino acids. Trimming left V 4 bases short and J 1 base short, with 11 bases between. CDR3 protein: CASSPYHLQETQYF. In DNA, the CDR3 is TGTGCCAGCAGCCCATACCACCTCCAAGAGACCCAGTACTTC.

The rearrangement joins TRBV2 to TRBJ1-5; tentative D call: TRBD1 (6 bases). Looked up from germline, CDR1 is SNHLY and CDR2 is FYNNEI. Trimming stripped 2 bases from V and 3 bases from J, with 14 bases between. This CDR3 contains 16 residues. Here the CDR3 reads CASSELQGRYNQPQHF. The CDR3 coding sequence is TGTGCCAGCAGTGAACTACAGGGACGGTACAATCAGCCCCAGCATTTT.

The CDR3 spells CASSSGDGGRETQYF. The CDR3 DNA reads as TGTGCCAGCAGCTCCGGGGATGGGGGTAGAGAGACCCAGTACTTC. The V gene is TRBV7-9, the J gene TRBJ2-5; tentatively, D is TRBD1 or TRBD2 (5 bases each). Germline CDR1 is SEHNR and CDR2 is FQNEAQ (reference sequence). Trimming cost V 4 bases and J 4 bases, with 16 bases left between them. This CDR3 comprises 15 residues.

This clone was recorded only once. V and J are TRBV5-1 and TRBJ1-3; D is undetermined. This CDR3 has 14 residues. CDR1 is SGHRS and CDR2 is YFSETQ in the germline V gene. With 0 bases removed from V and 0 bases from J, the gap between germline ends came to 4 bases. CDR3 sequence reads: CASSLGASGNTIYF. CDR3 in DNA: TGCGCCAGCAGCTTGGGGGCCTCTGGAAACACCATATATTTT.

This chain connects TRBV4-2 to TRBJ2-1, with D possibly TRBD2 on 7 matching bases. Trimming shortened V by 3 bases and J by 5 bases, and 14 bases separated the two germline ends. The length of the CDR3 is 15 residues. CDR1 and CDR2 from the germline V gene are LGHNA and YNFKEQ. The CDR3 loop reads CASSQGGTKNNEQFF. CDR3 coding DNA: TGTGCCAGCAGCCAGGGGGGGACAAAAAACAATGAGCAGTTCTTC.

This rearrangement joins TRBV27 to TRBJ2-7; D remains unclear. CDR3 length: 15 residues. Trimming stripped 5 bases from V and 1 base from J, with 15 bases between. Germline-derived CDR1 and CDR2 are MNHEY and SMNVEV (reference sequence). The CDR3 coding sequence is TGTGCCAGCAGTGTTTCGGTGATTACATCCTACGAGCAGTACTTC. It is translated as CASSVSVITSYEQYF.

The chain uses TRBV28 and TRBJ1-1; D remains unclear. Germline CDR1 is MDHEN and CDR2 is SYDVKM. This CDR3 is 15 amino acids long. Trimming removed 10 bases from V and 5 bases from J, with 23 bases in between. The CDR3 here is CATIPRAKAWTEAFF. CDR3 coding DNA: TGTGCCACCATCCCCCGGGCAAAGGCATGGACTGAAGCTTTCTTT.

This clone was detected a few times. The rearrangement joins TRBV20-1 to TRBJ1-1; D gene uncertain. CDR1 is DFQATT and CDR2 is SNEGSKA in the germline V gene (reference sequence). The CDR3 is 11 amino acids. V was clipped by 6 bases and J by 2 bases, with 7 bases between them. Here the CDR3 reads CSAKLNTEAFF. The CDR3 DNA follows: TGCAGTGCCAAATTAAACACTGAAGCTTTCTTT.

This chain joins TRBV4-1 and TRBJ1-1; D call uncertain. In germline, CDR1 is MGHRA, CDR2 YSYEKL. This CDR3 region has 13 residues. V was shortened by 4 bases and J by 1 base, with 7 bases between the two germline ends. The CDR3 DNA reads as TGCGCCAGCAGCCCTCGACAGAACACTGAAGCTTTCTTT. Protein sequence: CASSPRQNTEAFF.

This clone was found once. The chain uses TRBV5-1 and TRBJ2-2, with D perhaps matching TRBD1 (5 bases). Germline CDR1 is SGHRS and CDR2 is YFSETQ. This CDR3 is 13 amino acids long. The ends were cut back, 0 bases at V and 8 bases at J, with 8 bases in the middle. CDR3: CASSLEWTGELFF. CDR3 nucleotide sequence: TGCGCCAGCAGCTTGGAGTGGACAGGGGAGCTGTTTTTT. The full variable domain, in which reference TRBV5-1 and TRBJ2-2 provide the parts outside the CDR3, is KAGVTQTPRYLIKTRGQQVTLSCSPISGHRSVSWYQQTPGQGLQFLFEYFSETQRNKGNFPGRFSGRQFSNSRSEMNVSTLELGDSALYLCASSLEWTGELFFGEGSRLTVL.

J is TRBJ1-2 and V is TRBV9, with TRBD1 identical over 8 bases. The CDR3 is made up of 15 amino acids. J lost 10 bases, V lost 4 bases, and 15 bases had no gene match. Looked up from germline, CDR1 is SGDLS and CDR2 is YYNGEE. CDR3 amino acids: CASSQYHSGGEDYTF. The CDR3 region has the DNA TGTGCCAGCAGCCAATACCACTCAGGGGGCGAAGACTACACCTTC.

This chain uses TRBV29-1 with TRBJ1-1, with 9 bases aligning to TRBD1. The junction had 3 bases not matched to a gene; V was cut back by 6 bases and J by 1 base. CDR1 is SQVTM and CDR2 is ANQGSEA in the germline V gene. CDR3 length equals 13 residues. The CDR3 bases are TGCAGCGTCCGGGGACAGGGGAACACTGAAGCTTTCTTT. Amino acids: CSVRGQGNTEAFF. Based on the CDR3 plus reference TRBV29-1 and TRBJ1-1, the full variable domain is SAVISQKPSRDICQRGTSLTIQCQVDSQVTMMFWYRQQPGQSLTLIATANQGSEATYESGFVIDKFPISRPNLTFSTLTVSNMSPEDSSIYLCSVRGQGNTEAFFGQGTRLTVV.

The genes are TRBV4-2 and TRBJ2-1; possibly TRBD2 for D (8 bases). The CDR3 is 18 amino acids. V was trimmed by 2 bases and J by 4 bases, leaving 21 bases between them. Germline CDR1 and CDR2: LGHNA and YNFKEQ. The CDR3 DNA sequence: TGTGCCAGCAGCCAAAGGGGGCTAGCGGGCCCCCTATACAATGAGCAGTTCTTC. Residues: CASSQRGLAGPLYNEQFF.

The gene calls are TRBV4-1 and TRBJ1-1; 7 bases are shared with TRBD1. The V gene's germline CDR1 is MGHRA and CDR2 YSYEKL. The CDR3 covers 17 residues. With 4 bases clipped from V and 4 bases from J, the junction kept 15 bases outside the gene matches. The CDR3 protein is CASSLARDRRSITEAFF. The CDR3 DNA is TGCGCCAGCAGCCTAGCCCGGGACAGAAGGTCGATCACTGAAGCTTTCTTT.

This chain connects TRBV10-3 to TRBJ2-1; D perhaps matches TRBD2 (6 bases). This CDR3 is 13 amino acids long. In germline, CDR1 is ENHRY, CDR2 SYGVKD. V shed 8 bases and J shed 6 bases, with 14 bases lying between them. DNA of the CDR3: TGTGCCATCTCGGGACGGGAGAGCAATGAGCAGTTCTTC. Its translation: CAISGRESNEQFF.

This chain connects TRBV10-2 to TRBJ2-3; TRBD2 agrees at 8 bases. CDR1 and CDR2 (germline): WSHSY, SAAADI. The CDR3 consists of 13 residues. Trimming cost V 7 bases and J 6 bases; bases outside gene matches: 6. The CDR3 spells CASTDSGKDTQYF. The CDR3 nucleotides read TGCGCCAGCACCGATAGCGGGAAGGATACGCAGTATTTT.

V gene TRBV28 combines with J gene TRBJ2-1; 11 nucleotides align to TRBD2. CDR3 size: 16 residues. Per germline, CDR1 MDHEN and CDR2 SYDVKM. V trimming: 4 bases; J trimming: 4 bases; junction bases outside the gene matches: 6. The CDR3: CASSSLLAGEYNEQFF. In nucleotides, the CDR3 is TGTGCCAGCAGTTCCCTACTAGCGGGGGAATACAATGAGCAGTTCTTC.